Shown below are 8 T cell receptor beta chains from a single sample sequenced in a study of T cell changes during pregnancy in multiple sclerosis. Sequencing used immunoSEQ multiplex PCR; TCRdb keeps in-frame clones, though not all of them. The sample carries 80,000 to 130,000 clones, around 90% recorded once. The source was peripheral blood, collected in the second trimester of pregnancy. Receptors originate from a female donor with multiple sclerosis, enrolled in a pregnancy study.

This clone turned up a few times. V gene TRBV5-1 combines with J gene TRBJ1-1, with 7 bases fitting TRBD1. This CDR3 spans 14 amino acids. Germline V CDR1 and CDR2: SGHRS, YFSETQ. V trimming: 4 bases; J trimming: 1 base; junction bases outside the gene matches: 4. As DNA, the CDR3 is TGCGCCAGCAGCCTGACAGGGAGGAACACTGAAGCTTTCTTT. It is translated as CASSLTGRNTEAFF.

The chain recombines TRBV4-1 with TRBJ2-1; 13 bases match TRBD2. The CDR3 consists of 18 residues. J was trimmed by 0 bases and V by 4 bases; bases with no gene match: 6. Germline assignment: CDR1 MGHRA and CDR2 YSYEKL. CDR3 protein: CASSLGTSGAASYNEQFF. Here the CDR3 DNA reads TGCGCCAGCAGCCTAGGGACTAGCGGGGCCGCCTCCTACAATGAGCAGTTCTTC.

V is TRBV5-4 and J is TRBJ2-1; tentative D call: TRBD1 (5 bases). V lost 5 bases and J 9 bases, leaving 21 bases between the germline ends. The CDR3 spans 15 residues. The V gene's germline CDR1 is SGHNT and CDR2 YYREEE (reference sequence). CDR3 amino acids: CASSPQRVGPFEQFF. CDR3 sequence (DNA): TGTGCCAGCAGTCCCCAACGGGTGGGGCCCTTTGAGCAGTTCTTC.

The chain has TRBV5-5 and TRBJ1-3; D is unresolved. The germline gives CDR1 SGHKS, CDR2 YYEKEE (reference sequence). The CDR3 consists of 15 residues. V was shortened by 6 bases and J by 2 bases, with 15 bases between the two germline ends. CDR3 nucleotides: TGTGCCAGCACCCCCCCAAGAGCGGCTGGAAACACCATATATTTT. Translating it yields CASTPPRAAGNTIYF.

This rearrangement joins TRBV7-9 to TRBJ1-2; 11 bases match TRBD1. The CDR3 has 15 amino acids. Unmatched junction bases numbered 5, after V lost 5 bases and J lost 3 bases. Germline lookup yields CDR1 SEHNR and CDR2 FQNEAQ (reference sequence). The CDR3 protein is CASSLGQGGDYGYTF. DNA for the CDR3: TGTGCCAGCAGCCTGGGACAGGGGGGTGACTATGGCTACACCTTC.

The chain uses TRBV5-4 and TRBJ2-7; 7 bases line up with TRBD1. V shed 0 bases, J shed 2 bases, and the junction held 8 bases outside the gene matches. This CDR3 contains 16 residues. Germline assignment: CDR1 SGHNT and CDR2 YYREEE (reference sequence). The CDR3 region is CASSLAVKQGTYEQYF. The CDR3 DNA follows: TGTGCCAGCAGCTTGGCGGTAAAACAGGGGACCTACGAGCAGTACTTC.

The chain joins TRBV6-1 to TRBJ1-6, with D perhaps matching TRBD1 (6 bases). Trimming shortened V by 6 bases and J by 5 bases, and 14 bases separated the two germline ends. There are 15 residues in the CDR3. CDR1 is MNHNS, CDR2 SASEGT, per germline. For the CDR3, the DNA is TGTGCCAGCAGCCTCCGGACAGTCAATAATTCACCCCTCCACTTT. This encodes CASSLRTVNNSPLHF.

In its sample, this clone was seen once. The genes are TRBV19 and TRBJ1-2; no definite D call. In germline, CDR1 is LNHDA, CDR2 SQIVND (reference sequence). This CDR3 spans 13 amino acids. Trimming stripped 6 bases from V and 0 bases from J, with 8 bases between. The CDR3 coding sequence is TGTGCCAGTAGCTGGGGAGCTAACTATGGCTACACCTTC. Amino acid sequence: CASSWGANYGYTF.